Listed below are T cell receptor beta chains from one sample, sequenced in a study of cytomegalovirus exposure and HLA in healthy donors. Sequenced by immunoSEQ multiplex PCR; TCRdb stores in-frame clones only, minus some. The table shows around 140,000 clones, with about four fifths occurring only once. Sequenced sample: PBMCs. The receptors stem from a woman aged 18 to 35 in good health and CMV-seropositive. The CDR3 runs from the conserved cysteine through the conserved F or W. A D gene is named only where the DNA matches it firmly. Clone size is not always given. Where it is, it says once, few, many or a class for expanded clones.

clone size: -
D gene: TRBD2
V gene: TRBV30
J gene: TRBJ2-3
CDR3 protein: CAWSLSGGTDTQYF
CDR3 DNA: TGTGCCTGGAGTTTGAGCGGGGGCACAGATACGCAGTATTTT

clone size: -
D gene: TRBD1
V gene: TRBV19
J gene: TRBJ2-7
CDR3 protein: CASSTLGQGPIHEQYF
CDR3 DNA: TGTGCCAGTAGTACGTTAGGACAGGGCCCCATCCACGAGCAGTACTTC

clone size: -
D gene: TRBD2
V gene: TRBV5-1
J gene: TRBJ2-1
CDR3 protein: CASSSGGRNEQFF
CDR3 DNA: TGCGCCAGCAGCTCGGGGGGGCGGAATGAGCAGTTCTTC

clone size: -
D gene: -
V gene: TRBV29-1
J gene: TRBJ1-6
CDR3 protein: CSVGQDRNSPLHF
CDR3 DNA: TGCAGCGTTGGACAGGATCGAAATTCACCCCTCCACTTT

clone size: -
D gene: TRBD2
V gene: TRBV6-5
J gene: TRBJ2-1
CDR3 protein: CASQASGGYNEQFF
CDR3 DNA: TGTGCCAGCCAAGCTAGCGGGGGTTACAATGAGCAGTTCTTC

clone size: -
D gene: -
V gene: TRBV27
J gene: TRBJ2-2
CDR3 protein: CASSFLNTGELFF
CDR3 DNA: TGTGCCAGCAGTTTCCTGAACACCGGGGAGCTGTTTTTT

clone size: few
D gene: TRBD1
V gene: TRBV6-5
J gene: TRBJ2-7
CDR3 protein: CASSPSGTGNEQYF
CDR3 DNA: TGTGCCAGCAGCCCCTCCGGGACAGGGAATGAGCAGTACTTC

clone size: -
D gene: -
V gene: TRBV6-1
J gene: TRBJ1-5
CDR3 protein: CASSESQGRYQSQHF
CDR3 DNA: TGTGCCAGCAGTGAAAGCCAGGGGCGATATCAGTCCCAGCATTTT

clone size: -
D gene: TRBD1
V gene: TRBV7-2
J gene: TRBJ1-3
CDR3 protein: CASSQQGGAGSGNTIYF
CDR3 DNA: TGTGCCAGCAGCCAACAGGGGGGGGCTGGGTCTGGAAACACCATATATTTT

clone size: -
D gene: -
V gene: TRBV10-3
J gene: TRBJ1-2
CDR3 protein: CAISEAWTAALYGYTF
CDR3 DNA: TGTGCCATCAGTGAGGCCTGGACAGCCGCTCTCTATGGCTACACCTTC

clone size: -
D gene: -
V gene: TRBV5-1
J gene: TRBJ2-5
CDR3 protein: CASSSGRGQETQYF
CDR3 DNA: TGCGCCAGCAGCTCTGGACGGGGCCAAGAGACCCAGTACTTC

clone size: -
D gene: -
V gene: TRBV7-2
J gene: TRBJ1-1
CDR3 protein: CASSPYRDKAFF
CDR3 DNA: TGTGCCAGCAGCCCCTACCGGGACAAAGCTTTCTTT

clone size: -
D gene: -
V gene: TRBV9
J gene: TRBJ2-1
CDR3 protein: CASSVATNSYNEQFF
CDR3 DNA: TGTGCCAGCAGCGTAGCTACTAACTCCTACAATGAGCAGTTCTTC

clone size: -
D gene: TRBD1
V gene: TRBV28
J gene: TRBJ2-3
CDR3 protein: CASRLTGVTDTQYF
CDR3 DNA: TGTGCCAGCAGGCTGACAGGGGTCACAGATACGCAGTATTTT

clone size: -
D gene: TRBD1
V gene: TRBV25-1
J gene: TRBJ1-6
CDR3 protein: CASSTDRFYSPLHF
CDR3 DNA: TGTGCCAGCAGTACGGACAGGTTTTATTCACCCCTCCACTTT

clone size: -
D gene: TRBD1
V gene: TRBV18
J gene: TRBJ2-7
CDR3 protein: CASSPTDRGSFGEQYF
CDR3 DNA: TGTGCCAGCTCACCGACGGACAGGGGGTCATTTGGCGAGCAGTACTTC

clone size: few
D gene: -
V gene: TRBV30
J gene: TRBJ2-1
CDR3 protein: CACLRGNEQFF
CDR3 DNA: TGTGCCTGTTTAAGGGGCAATGAGCAGTTCTTC

clone size: -
D gene: -
V gene: TRBV7-9
J gene: TRBJ1-4
CDR3 protein: CASSQTLGALATNEKLFF
CDR3 DNA: TGTGCCAGCAGTCAAACATTGGGGGCCCTTGCAACTAATGAAAAACTGTTTTTT

clone size: once
D gene: TRBD1
V gene: TRBV4-1
J gene: TRBJ2-1
CDR3 protein: CASSPPDRGYNEQFF
CDR3 DNA: TGCGCCAGCAGCCCCCCCGACAGGGGGTACAATGAGCAGTTCTTC

clone size: -
D gene: -
V gene: TRBV2
J gene: TRBJ1-4
CDR3 protein: CASSNTRTGTPGTNEKLFF
CDR3 DNA: TGTGCCAGCAGTAATACTAGGACCGGGACACCGGGGACTAATGAAAAACTGTTTTTT

clone size: -
D gene: TRBD1
V gene: TRBV27
J gene: TRBJ1-4
CDR3 protein: CASSPDRRAGRANEKLFF
CDR3 DNA: TGTGCCAGCAGCCCGGACAGGAGAGCCGGCAGGGCTAATGAAAAACTGTTTTTT

clone size: -
D gene: -
V gene: TRBV6-4
J gene: TRBJ2-3
CDR3 protein: CASSGRVEDTQYF
CDR3 DNA: TGTGCCAGCAGTGGCAGGGTTGAAGATACGCAGTATTTT

clone size: -
D gene: -
V gene: TRBV18
J gene: TRBJ1-1
CDR3 protein: CASSPPLSTEAFF
CDR3 DNA: TGTGCCAGCTCACCACCGCTGAGCACTGAAGCTTTCTTT

clone size: -
D gene: TRBD1
V gene: TRBV28
J gene: TRBJ2-5
CDR3 protein: CASSFRRDRGFWQETQYF
CDR3 DNA: TGTGCCAGCAGTTTCCGACGGGACAGGGGGTTTTGGCAAGAGACCCAGTACTTC

clone size: -
D gene: -
V gene: TRBV7-2
J gene: TRBJ1-6
CDR3 protein: CASSLGPGNSPLHF
CDR3 DNA: TGTGCCAGCAGCTTAGGTCCGGGAAATTCACCCCTCCACTTT

clone size: -
D gene: -
V gene: TRBV5-1
J gene: TRBJ2-7
CDR3 protein: CASSLAVPSYEQYF
CDR3 DNA: TGCGCCAGCAGCTTGGCTGTCCCCTCCTACGAGCAGTACTTC

clone size: -
D gene: TRBD2
V gene: TRBV4-1
J gene: TRBJ2-7
CDR3 protein: CASSQAPGLAVGEQYF
CDR3 DNA: TGCGCCAGCAGCCAAGCCCCGGGACTAGCGGTGGGTGAGCAGTACTTC

clone size: -
D gene: -
V gene: TRBV6-5
J gene: TRBJ2-5
CDR3 protein: CASRKEGEGEETQYF
CDR3 DNA: TGTGCCAGCCGAAAAGAAGGGGAGGGGGAAGAGACCCAGTACTTC

clone size: -
D gene: TRBD1
V gene: TRBV4-1
J gene: TRBJ1-5
CDR3 protein: CASSPQGASYQPQHF
CDR3 DNA: TGCGCCAGCAGCCCACAGGGGGCTAGCTATCAGCCCCAGCATTTT

clone size: -
D gene: TRBD1
V gene: TRBV19
J gene: TRBJ2-1
CDR3 protein: CASSTGQNNEQFF
CDR3 DNA: TGTGCCAGTAGTACGGGACAGAACAATGAGCAGTTCTTC

clone size: -
D gene: TRBD1
V gene: TRBV7-9
J gene: TRBJ1-6
CDR3 protein: CASMGEQGAHSPLHF
CDR3 DNA: TGTGCCAGCATGGGGGAACAGGGGGCGCATTCACCCCTCCACTTT

clone size: -
D gene: -
V gene: TRBV7-8
J gene: TRBJ2-7
CDR3 protein: CASSFPWRPASSYEQYF
CDR3 DNA: TGTGCCAGCAGCTTCCCATGGCGGCCGGCCAGCTCCTACGAGCAGTACTTC

clone size: once
D gene: TRBD1
V gene: TRBV6-5
J gene: TRBJ1-2
CDR3 protein: CASSYVQGGYGYTF
CDR3 DNA: TGTGCCAGCAGTTACGTCCAGGGGGGCTATGGCTACACCTTC

clone size: -
D gene: TRBD2
V gene: TRBV10-3
J gene: TRBJ2-1
CDR3 protein: CAIGAPAGVHNEQFF
CDR3 DNA: TGTGCCATCGGGGCCCCAGCGGGGGTCCACAATGAGCAGTTCTTC

clone size: -
D gene: -
V gene: TRBV2
J gene: TRBJ2-5
CDR3 protein: CASRTKWGGSGEQYF
CDR3 DNA: TGTGCCAGCAGGACTAAGTGGGGAGGATCGGGTGAGCAGTACTTC

clone size: -
D gene: TRBD1
V gene: TRBV30
J gene: TRBJ1-6
CDR3 protein: CAWSPGGAGNSPLHF
CDR3 DNA: TGTGCCTGGAGTCCAGGGGGCGCCGGTAATTCACCCCTCCACTTT

clone size: -
D gene: -
V gene: TRBV2
J gene: TRBJ2-2
CDR3 protein: CASGSSGELFF
CDR3 DNA: TGTGCCAGCGGCTCCTCCGGGGAGCTGTTTTTT

clone size: -
D gene: -
V gene: TRBV5-6
J gene: TRBJ2-5
CDR3 protein: CASSLARGLSSQETQYF
CDR3 DNA: TGTGCCAGCAGCTTGGCCCGGGGACTGTCGAGCCAAGAGACCCAGTACTTC

clone size: -
D gene: -
V gene: TRBV5-4
J gene: TRBJ2-7
CDR3 protein: CASSSPDSSYEQYF
CDR3 DNA: TGTGCCAGCAGCTCCCCGGACAGCTCCTACGAGCAGTACTTC

clone size: -
D gene: TRBD1
V gene: TRBV5-5
J gene: TRBJ1-4
CDR3 protein: CASSSEVTGSRTNEKLFF
CDR3 DNA: TGTGCCAGCAGCTCGGAGGTGACAGGGTCGAGGACTAATGAAAAACTGTTTTTT

clone size: once
D gene: TRBD1
V gene: TRBV7-9
J gene: TRBJ1-4
CDR3 protein: CASSRDRYNEKLFF
CDR3 DNA: TGTGCCAGCAGCCGGGACAGATATAATGAAAAACTGTTTTTT

clone size: -
D gene: -
V gene: TRBV4-2
J gene: TRBJ1-4
CDR3 protein: CASSQGPGDEKLFF
CDR3 DNA: TGTGCCAGCAGCCAAGGGCCCGGGGATGAAAAACTGTTTTTT

clone size: -
D gene: -
V gene: TRBV5-1
J gene: TRBJ2-5
CDR3 protein: CASSLGGGLRETQYF
CDR3 DNA: TGCGCCAGCAGCTTGGGCGGAGGGCTGCGGGAGACCCAGTACTTC

clone size: -
D gene: -
V gene: TRBV7-9
J gene: TRBJ1-6
CDR3 protein: CASIQVPSDSPLHF
CDR3 DNA: TGTGCCAGCATCCAAGTTCCATCGGATTCACCCCTCCACTTT

clone size: -
D gene: TRBD2
V gene: TRBV5-1
J gene: TRBJ2-3
CDR3 protein: CASSLGGGPTDTQYF
CDR3 DNA: TGCGCCAGCAGCTTGGGCGGGGGGCCCACAGATACGCAGTATTTT